A single T cell receptor (beta chain) is shown here with its context. Its target is not known. TCRdb ran MiXCR on the RT-PCR reads and lists one entry per CDR3 protein. The table has about 780,000 distinct CDR3 sequences, around a sixth seen once. Germline assignment: CDR1 KGHDR and CDR2 SFDVKD. V was cut by 7 bases and J by 4 bases, with 15 bases left in between. CDR3 length equals 14 residues. This specimen comes from a study of response to subunit inactivated influenza vaccine. Study-wide findings and caveats: Researchers suggested that each seasonal influenza vaccination recruits few new T cells.

The V and J genes are TRBV24-1 and TRBJ1-2; D not certain. The sequences come from PBMCs from blood, collected 4 to 6 days after vaccination. The sequence was collected from a man between 50 and 59 years old who received an inactivated influenza vaccine. In nucleotides, the CDR3 is TGTGCCACCAGCCCCCCGGCGGCCTCCTATGGCTACACCTTC. As protein: CATSPPAASYGYTF.